This T cell receptor (beta chain) comes out of a study of T cell responses to AZD1222 COVID-19 vaccine (dated by TCRdb to the early 2020s). Some background on the complete study: AZD1222 recipients given second doses at about 4 weeks or at about 12 weeks were pooled, since spike-specific TCR depth and breadth were not found to differ between the two schedules. A total of approximately 240 trial participants underwent TCR sequencing, of whom about 200 had received two doses of AZD1222 and roughly 26 had received two doses of the MenACWY control vaccine. Enrollment into the trials was organized by age into subgroups of 18-55, 56-69 and 70-plus years, and those subgroups contained roughly 160, 29 and 62 TCR-sequenced participants, respectively. On the study overall, not on this receptor specifically: No day 14 peak-response samples were available, so repertoires were characterized only after the peak T cell response. Only 5 to 7 AZD1222 recipients were SARS-CoV-2 seropositive at baseline, limiting conclusions about previously exposed vaccinees. Epitopes outside the regions mutated in the B.1.351 and B.1.1.7 variants were reportedly recognized by nearly half of the unique spike-specific TCRs. After two AZD1222 doses, both the breadth and the depth of spike-specific TCRs were significantly higher than at day 0 and than in MenACWY recipients. In the small 56-69-year group, the increase in depth fell short of significance, most likely because of low power. CD4 TCRs associated with the vaccine covered the entire spike protein, and the dominant responses were in regions 160-218 and 743-854. Participants were mostly white British and included more females than males, and it was suggested by the authors that clonal diversity may have been underestimated.

On this clone: Its antigen is not yet known. Qualities for individual bases were not recorded, and no much larger clone is one base off.

The CDR3 regions of human TCRbeta chains were subjected to immunosequencing. For the original study's pipeline: Repertoire TCRs were matched against a reference library of SARS-CoV-2-specific TCRs generated with the MIRA antigen-specificity platform. Breadth was defined as the fraction of unique TCRs that were SARS-CoV-2-associated, and depth was defined as the fraction of total T cells that were SARS-CoV-2-associated. Each spike-specific TCR was assigned to its reactive spike region and to a CD4 or CD8 class using the MIRA data. Log10-transformed breadth and depth values were compared by one-way ANOVA with Sidak's multiple comparisons tests. Imported from immuneACCESS, the table was reduced by TCRdb to in-frame sequences with V and J called. These copies leave out some clones; in studies compared against another copy, an unresolved V gene accounts for under half, and the cause of the remainder is not known. That table furnishes V, J and clone size, whereas the DNA furnished D and trimming. The table for this sample lists some 190,000 clones; approximately 92% of them were counted only once. The ten biggest clones cover about 6.9% of the sample.

From cysteine to phenylalanine, the CDR3 is 14 amino acids long. CDR3 DNA is the only sequence kept; it has 42 bases, read in frame from the first base. CDR1 and CDR2 are read off the germline V gene (reference sequence) as MNHEY and SMNVEV. V gives up 3 bases and J gives up 6 bases, and the segment between their germline ends measures 11 bases. The time point label, as the study defines it: baseline before first vaccination. The vaccinee samples were drawn from two UK trials, COV001 and COV002, one of which was a single-blind randomized controlled phase 2/3 trial testing AZD1222 (ChAdOx1 nCoV-19) in healthy adults. For TCRbeta chain sequencing, PBMC samples were collected from trial participants at day 0 and at day 28 after the second dose.

Sample: peripheral blood, taken on day 0 of AZD1222 vaccination. This receptor was taken from an adult in good health. Rearrangement joined TRBV27 to TRBJ2-2; confidence is insufficient to name the D gene. The CDR3 protein: CASSFTAPPGELFF. The DNA sequence reads TGTGCCAGCAGTTTCACGGCCCCTCCCGGGGAGCTGTTTTTT.